This T cell receptor beta chain was profiled in a study of shared clonotypes between healthy human individuals (TCRdb year 2020). Concerning the study at large: A few men and two women, aged 18 to 49 years, made up the cohort. Per donor, three plates each were used for CD4 naive and CD4 memory, two for CD8 naive, and one for CD8 memory. Blood TCR repertoires of about five healthy adults were deeply sequenced to estimate repertoire size and the extent of clonotype sharing between individuals. To increase sequencing depth and limit assay-specific biases, different laboratories used diverse techniques to prepare libraries and sequence TCR repertoires. Between about 0.9 and 9 billion PBMCs per donor were obtained by leukapheresis. Overall study results and their limits: Because the study included a small number of donors, the genetic and exposure-history diversity represented was limited. Larger estimated clonotype richness was generally found for naive subsets than for memory subsets. Clonotypes shared by all four sorted-subset donors showed higher generation probabilities than non-shared clonotypes. Roughly 5% of naive CD4, around 4% of naive CD8, 2.3% of memory CD4, and around 0.42% of memory CD8 clonotypes were shared across several donors. Based on pairwise subsampling, the degree of clonotype sharing among donors was expected to be affected by sequencing depth. Rarefaction of sorted-subset datasets indicated incomplete sequencing despite the large sequencing depth. Sampling was restricted to blood, and TCR repertoires in tissue are likely to differ from TCR repertoires in blood.

Donors were healthy HIV-negative adults with no recently reported acute infections or vaccinations. Every donor was a Caucasian adult residing in Nashville, Tennessee, USA. CD4+ T cells were enriched by magnetic negative selection; naive cells were then positively selected on CD45RA, and the negative fraction formed the memory subset. After blood collection by leukapheresis, PBMCs were isolated using Ficoll-Histopaque density gradient centrifugation and then cryopreserved in the vapor phase of liquid nitrogen. Analytical flow cytometry was used to check the purity and quantity of every magnetically sorted T cell population. From each sorted fraction, genomic DNA was isolated and quantified by UV absorbance on a Nanodrop 2000c. Taken from cysteine to phenylalanine, the CDR3 has 14 residues. Only the CDR3 DNA is retained, 42 bases long and in frame from the first base. The germline V and J ends show losses of 7 bases and 6 bases respectively, and no gene match explains 10 bases of the junction. Looking up the germline V gene (reference sequence) yields CDR1 LNHDA and CDR2 SQIVND.

Concerning this clone itself: This clone's antigen is unknown. No much larger clonotype is one base removed from it; base qualities were not supplied.

Using the deep immunoSEQ assay, TCR CDR3 regions were amplified from genomic DNA by multiplex PCR. For each cell subset, the extracted genomic DNA was distributed evenly across all wells of several immunoSEQ 96-well plates, and each plate served as one replicate. Each replicate PCR for sorted subsets received roughly 0.2 ug genomic DNA, equal to about 30,000 T cell genomes. Purified libraries were quantified with a Qubit 3.0 fluorometer, sized on a Bioanalyzer 2100, and re-quantified with the KAPA Library Quantification kit. Every immunoSEQ 96-well plate was sequenced on a separate single-read 150-cycle Illumina NextSeq 550 flow cell. As for how the authors treated the data: Because only junctional sequences without quality scores were contained in the immunoSEQ output, filtering matching that applied to full-length reads could not be performed. To assign V/J genes and CDR3, sequences were annotated against IMGT germline references using PyIR, a Python wrapper for IgBLAST v1.9. Reads were removed for weak V/J assignments (E-value above 1e-6), missing CDR3, stop codons, out-of-frame junctions, or ambiguous translated residues. A V3J clonotype was defined by an identical inferred V gene, J gene, and CDR3 amino acid sequence. The percentage overlap between two repertoires was calculated by dividing the number of shared unique clonotypes by the size of the smaller repertoire. Three approaches were used to assess repertoire richness: RTK rarefaction, the Chao1 estimator, and Recon v2.1 estimates of unobserved clonotypes. For all TCRbeta clonotypes obtained by the gDNA method from a few donors, generation probabilities were computed with OLGA. TCRdb provides this immuneACCESS table in a form limited to in-frame rearrangements. Some clones are lacking; in checked studies, under half of them reflect an unresolved V gene, and why the rest are absent is not known. The DNA was the basis for D and trimming; V, J and clone size are from that table. The sample records some 2,500,000 clones, just under 95% of which are singletons. Of the sample, about 0.36% is held by the ten largest clones.

This sequence originates from a man aged 18 to 35 in good health. Some clones in this sample may be carry-over from other donors' samples. The sequenced material came from naive CD4+ T cells from PBMCs. The sample's cell subset or site label, in plain terms: CD45RA+ positively selected. In this chain, TRBV19 is recombined with TRBJ2-7; 9 of the junction bases match TRBD1. The sequenced DNA: TGTGCCAGTACCAACGGACAGGGGCGTAGCGAGCAGTACTTC. It specifies CASTNGQGRSEQYF.